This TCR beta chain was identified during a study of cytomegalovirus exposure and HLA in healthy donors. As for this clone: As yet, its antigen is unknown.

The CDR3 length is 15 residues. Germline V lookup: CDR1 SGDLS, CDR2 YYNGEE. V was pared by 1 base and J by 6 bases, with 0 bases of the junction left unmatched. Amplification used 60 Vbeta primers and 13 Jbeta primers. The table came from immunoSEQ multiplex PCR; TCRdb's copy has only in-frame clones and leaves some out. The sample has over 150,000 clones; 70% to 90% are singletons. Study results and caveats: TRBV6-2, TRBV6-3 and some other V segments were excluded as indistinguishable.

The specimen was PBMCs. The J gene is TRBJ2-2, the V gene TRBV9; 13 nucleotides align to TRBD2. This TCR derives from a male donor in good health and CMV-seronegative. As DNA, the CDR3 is TGTGCCAGCAGCGTAACTAGCGGGGGGGCCGGGGAGCTGTTTTTT. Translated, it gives CASSVTSGGAGELFF.